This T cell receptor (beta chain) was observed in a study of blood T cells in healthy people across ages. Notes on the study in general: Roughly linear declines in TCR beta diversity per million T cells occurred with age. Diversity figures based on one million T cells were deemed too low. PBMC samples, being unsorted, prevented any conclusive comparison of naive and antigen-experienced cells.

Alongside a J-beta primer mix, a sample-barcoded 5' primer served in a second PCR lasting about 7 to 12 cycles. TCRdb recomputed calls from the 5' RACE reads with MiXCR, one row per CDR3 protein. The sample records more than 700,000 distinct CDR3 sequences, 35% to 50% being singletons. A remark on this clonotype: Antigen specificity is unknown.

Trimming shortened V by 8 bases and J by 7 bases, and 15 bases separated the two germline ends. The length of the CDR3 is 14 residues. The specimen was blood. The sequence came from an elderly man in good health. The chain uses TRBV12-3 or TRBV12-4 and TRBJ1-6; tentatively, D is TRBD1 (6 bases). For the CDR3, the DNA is TGTGCCAGCCCCCGGGCAGGGGAAAATTCACCCCTCCACTTT. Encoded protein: CASPRAGENSPLHF.